A selection of T cell receptor beta chains follows, all from one sample in a study of beta chain features in type 1 diabetes. Repertoires were generated with immunoSEQ multiplex PCR, while TCRdb's copy carries only in-frame clones and drops some. This table has more than 200,000 clones, 16% appearing once. Sequencing used naive CD4+ T cells from blood. The receptors here all came from a man aged 30 to 45 with type 1 diabetes. Both conserved end residues are part of each CDR3. The order of the fields is D gene, V gene, clone size, J gene, CDR3 protein, CDR3 DNA. A D gene is named only where the DNA matches it firmly. Size tells how often a clone was seen (once, few, many) or the class of an expanded clone, and some rows leave it out.

D: TRBD1
V: TRBV6-5
size: few
J: TRBJ1-2
CDR3: CASSYGQGGYGYTF
DNA: TGTGCCAGCAGTTACGGACAGGGAGGCTATGGCTACACCTTC

D: -
V: TRBV30
size: -
J: TRBJ2-7
CDR3: CAWGRSPRHYEQYF
DNA: TGTGCCTGGGGGAGGAGTCCTAGACACTACGAGCAGTACTTC

D: -
V: TRBV7-2
size: -
J: TRBJ2-7
CDR3: CASSLAVFTYEQYF
DNA: TGTGCCAGCAGCTTAGCCGTCTTTACCTACGAGCAGTACTTC

D: -
V: TRBV28
size: -
J: TRBJ1-2
CDR3: CASSLLLDSRVLLNYGYTF
DNA: TGTGCCAGCAGTTTACTCCTGGACAGCCGCGTCCTCCTTAACTATGGCTACACCTTC

D: -
V: TRBV30
size: -
J: TRBJ2-1
CDR3: CAWSRPGGLIRNEQFF
DNA: TGTGCCTGGAGTCGACCAGGGGGGCTGATTAGGAATGAGCAGTTCTTC

D: -
V: TRBV4-3
size: -
J: TRBJ2-3
CDR3: CASSQEQGTDTQYF
DNA: TGCGCCAGCAGCCAAGAACAGGGCACAGATACGCAGTATTTT

D: -
V: TRBV19
size: -
J: TRBJ2-7
CDR3: CASSIDSSSYEQYF
DNA: TGTGCCAGTAGTATTGACAGTAGTTCCTACGAGCAGTACTTC

D: -
V: TRBV5-1
size: few
J: TRBJ2-5
CDR3: CASSLFNPEQETQYF
DNA: TGCGCCAGCAGCTTGTTTAATCCAGAGCAAGAGACCCAGTACTTC

D: TRBD2
V: TRBV7-9
size: few
J: TRBJ2-1
CDR3: CASSSSGARYNEQFF
DNA: TGTGCCAGCAGTTCTAGCGGGGCTCGTTACAATGAGCAGTTCTTC

D: TRBD2
V: TRBV5-4
size: few
J: TRBJ2-1
CDR3: CASSFTASGSREQFF
DNA: TGTGCCAGCAGCTTCACGGCTAGCGGGAGCCGGGAGCAGTTCTTC

D: -
V: TRBV14
size: -
J: TRBJ1-4
CDR3: CASSQGGRGPEEKLFF
DNA: TGTGCCAGCAGCCAAGGAGGCCGGGGGCCGGAAGAAAAACTGTTTTTT

D: -
V: TRBV5-4
size: few
J: TRBJ2-1
CDR3: CASSLAGPSSYNEQFF
DNA: TGTGCCAGCAGCTTGGCAGGACCAAGCTCCTACAATGAGCAGTTCTTC

D: TRBD2
V: TRBV29-1
size: -
J: TRBJ2-3
CDR3: CSVGGGEADTQYF
DNA: TGCAGCGTTGGGGGAGGGGAGGCAGATACGCAGTATTTT

D: -
V: TRBV5-1
size: -
J: TRBJ2-4
CDR3: CASSLDIAPQYF
DNA: TGCGCCAGCAGCTTGGACATCGCGCCCCAGTACTTC

D: -
V: TRBV27
size: few
J: TRBJ2-7
CDR3: CASSLDLAGSGEQYF
DNA: TGTGCCAGCAGTTTGGATTTGGCAGGCTCGGGCGAGCAGTACTTC

D: -
V: TRBV18
size: -
J: TRBJ2-7
CDR3: CASSPTGLAYEQYF
DNA: TGTGCCAGCTCACCGACAGGATTGGCCTACGAGCAGTACTTC